One sample yielded the 24 T cell receptor beta chains listed below, sequenced in a study of OX40 agonist ivuxolimab in advanced cancers. The library was produced with the immunoSEQ multiplex PCR assay. TCRdb carries this immuneACCESS record with in-frame sequences only. Its versions omit some clonotypes, under half of them owing to an unresolved V gene in the studies checked, with the rest unexplained. The sample table records 30,000 to 35,000 clones; 89% of these occur just once. Under 45% of the sample goes to the ten largest clones. The material was CD4+ or CD8+ T cells sorted from blood, obtained in a trial of the OX40 agonist ivuxolimab. These receptors all come from an adult with an advanced solid tumor such as melanoma, head and neck, liver or kidney cancer.

In its sample, this clone was seen a few times. The chain uses TRBV9 and TRBJ1-2; the D is unclear. This CDR3 has 14 amino acids. V was clipped by 3 bases and J by 2 bases, with 11 bases between them. Germline CDR1 is SGDLS and CDR2 is YYNGEE. CDR3 in DNA: TGTGCCAGCAGCGCGTGGGGAGGGAACTATGGCTACACCTTC. Amino acids: CASSAWGGNYGYTF. The entire variable domain, with the rest obtained from reference TRBV9 and TRBJ1-2, is as follows: DSGVTQTPKHLITATGQRVTLRCSPRSGDLSVYWYQQSLDQGLQFLIQYYNGEERAKGNILERFSAQQFPDLHSELNLSSLELGDSALYFCASSAWGGNYGYTFGSGTRLTVV.

The rearrangement uses TRBV18 and TRBJ2-5; 7 bases line up with TRBD1. The V segment lost 2 bases and the J segment 4 bases; nucleotides outside the gene matches: 7. The germline gives CDR1 KGHSH, CDR2 LQKENI. The CDR3 contains 15 residues. CDR3 DNA sequence: TGTGCCAGCTCACCAGGGTTGACAGGGAGAGAGACCCAGTACTTC. Translation: CASSPGLTGRETQYF.

The sample holds one count of this clone. The chain links TRBV11-2 to TRBJ2-7; 13 bases match TRBD2. With 4 bases clipped from V and 0 bases from J, the junction kept 0 bases outside the gene matches. Germline-derived CDR1 and CDR2 are SGHAT and FQNNGV. The CDR3 loop spans 15 amino acids. The CDR3 coding sequence is TGTGCCAGCAGCTGGACTAGCGGGAGCTCCTACGAGCAGTACTTC. Translated: CASSWTSGSSYEQYF.

V is TRBV28 and J is TRBJ2-1; TRBD2 agrees at 10 bases. CDR3 length: 17 residues. The germline gives CDR1 MDHEN, CDR2 SYDVKM. V shed 7 bases and J 7 bases; nucleotides not matched to a gene: 16. CDR3 residues: CASMESSGRAGGNEQFF. The CDR3 DNA sequence: TGTGCCAGCATGGAGTCTAGCGGGAGAGCGGGGGGGAATGAGCAGTTCTTC.

This clone was seen only once. The genes are TRBV7-3 and TRBJ2-1; D might be TRBD1 (6 bases). This CDR3 has 14 amino acids. Germline CDR1 is SGHTA and CDR2 is FQGTGA. The V end was cut by 5 bases, the J end by 8 bases, with 16 bases between. CDR3 sequence: CASSDNPGDYEQFF. CDR3 DNA: TGTGCCAGCAGCGACAACCCAGGGGATTATGAGCAGTTCTTC.

The rearrangement uses TRBV30 and TRBJ1-5, with no clear D. The CDR3 has 16 residues. Germline-derived CDR1 and CDR2 are GTSNPN and SVGIG (reference sequence). V was shortened by 1 base and J by 0 bases, with 13 bases between the two germline ends. CDR3 DNA: TGTGCCTGGAGTGGGCCGGAAACATATAGCAATCAGCCCCAGCATTTT. Its protein product is CAWSGPETYSNQPQHF.

The V gene is TRBV4-2, the J gene TRBJ2-2; 8 positions match TRBD2. Germline V gene sequence: CDR1 LGHNA, CDR2 YNFKEQ. This CDR3 comprises 18 residues. V shed 2 bases, J shed 3 bases, and the junction held 11 bases outside the gene matches. As DNA, the CDR3 is TGTGCCAGCAGCCAACCACCTTTCGGGGGGGCGGACACCGGGGAGCTGTTTTTT. It encodes CASSQPPFGGADTGELFF.

In DNA form, the CDR3 reads TGTGCCACCAGCGGCCAGTCTAGCGGGGAAATCGGGGAGCAGTTCTTC. This encodes CATSGQSSGEIGEQFF. The V gene is TRBV15, the J gene TRBJ2-1; 9 bases fit TRBD2. The CDR3 loop spans 16 amino acids. V shed 5 bases and J 10 bases; nucleotides not matched to a gene: 15. Germline V lookup: CDR1 LNHNV, CDR2 YYDKDF (reference sequence).

The V and J genes are TRBV10-3 and TRBJ2-3; 10 bases align to TRBD2. This CDR3 is 15 amino acids long. After removal of 3 bases from V and 2 bases from J, the junction contained 2 bases not matched to a gene. Germline V lookup: CDR1 ENHRY, CDR2 SYGVKD. The CDR3 nucleotides are TGTGCCATCAGTGATCTAGCGGGAGCCACAGATACGCAGTATTTT. Protein: CAISDLAGATDTQYF.

CDR3 amino acids: CASSQGEPTTLGNTIYF. CDR3 DNA: TGCGCCAGCAGCCAAGGAGAACCTACAACCCTTGGAAACACCATATATTTT. The V call is TRBV4-1, the J call TRBJ1-3; the D is unclear. Germline V gives CDR1 MGHRA, CDR2 YSYEKL. Trimming shortened V by 1 base and J by 3 bases, and 16 bases separated the two germline ends. The CDR3 sequence is 17 residues long.

The chain joins TRBV5-8 to TRBJ2-7, with D possibly being TRBD1 (8 bases). This CDR3 has 15 amino acids. CDR1 and CDR2 from the germline V gene are SGHTS and YDEGEE. V lost 4 bases and J 4 bases, leaving 18 bases between the germline ends. CDR3 region: CASSQKQGGLYEQYF. CDR3 nucleotides: TGTGCCAGCAGCCAGAAACAGGGGGGGTTGTACGAGCAGTACTTC.

The rearrangement links TRBV18 to TRBJ2-7; tentatively, D is TRBD1 or TRBD2 (5 bases each). CDR1 and CDR2 from the germline V gene are KGHSH and LQKENI. V lost 2 bases to trimming and J lost 5 bases, with 13 bases between them. This CDR3 is built from 14 residues. The CDR3 bases are TGTGCCAGCTCACCAACGGGGCCCGGCGACGAGCAGTACTTC. The encoded protein is CASSPTGPGDEQYF. The whole variable domain, filled in from reference TRBV18 and TRBJ2-7, reads NAGVMQNPRHLVRRRGQEARLRCSPMKGHSHVYWYRQLPEEGLKFMVYLQKENIIDESGMPKERFSAEFPKEGPSILRIQQVVRGDSAAYFCASSPTGPGDEQYFGPGTRLTVT.

The gene calls are TRBV6-1 and TRBJ1-4; D is undetermined. The V and J ends lost 6 bases and 8 bases respectively, with 10 bases between them. Germline V gives CDR1 MNHNS, CDR2 SASEGT. The CDR3 is made up of 12 amino acids. The CDR3, as DNA: TGTGCCAGCAGGTGGCAGACGGAAAAACTGTTTTTT. Its protein product is CASRWQTEKLFF.

V gene TRBV2 combines with J gene TRBJ2-1; D might be TRBD1 (6 bases). Germline CDR1 SNHLY, CDR2 FYNNEI. The CDR3 covers 14 residues. With 4 bases removed from V and 4 bases from J, the gap between germline ends came to 11 bases. The CDR3, as DNA: TGTGCCAGCAGTGGAGACAGGACTTACAATGAGCAGTTCTTC. Protein sequence: CASSGDRTYNEQFF.

This clone was detected only a few times. The V and J genes are TRBV2 and TRBJ2-7, with D unresolved. The V gene lost 0 bases and the J gene lost 2 bases, with 8 bases spanning the gap. Germline V gene data show CDR1 as SNHLY and CDR2 as FYNNEI. The CDR3 spans 14 residues. The CDR3 region is CASSEAWGTYEQYF. The CDR3 region has the DNA TGTGCCAGCAGTGAAGCGTGGGGAACCTACGAGCAGTACTTC.

V is TRBV10-2 and J is TRBJ1-2, with TRBD1 as a possible D gene (5 bases). Germline assignment: CDR1 WSHSY and CDR2 SAAADI. This CDR3 region has 13 residues. V lost 4 bases, J lost 4 bases, and 10 bases lay in between. CDR3 coding DNA: TGCGCCAGCAGTGCACAGGCGTCCTATGGCTACACCTTC. This sequence encodes CASSAQASYGYTF.

The chain is built from TRBV27 and TRBJ1-2; 8 bases agree with TRBD1. Germline CDR1 and CDR2: MNHEY and SMNVEV (reference sequence). CDR3 length: 13 residues. V was clipped by 0 bases and J by 8 bases; unmatched bases: 2. The CDR3 DNA reads TGTGCCAGCAGTTTATCACAGGGGGGCGGCTACACCTTC. Translation: CASSLSQGGGYTF.

This clone was seen a single time. The V and J genes are TRBV14 and TRBJ2-7; TRBD1 aligns across 10 bases. After removal of 1 base from V and 3 bases from J, the junction contained 6 bases not matched to a gene. The V gene's germline CDR1 is SGHDN and CDR2 FVKESK. The CDR3 covers 16 residues. This chain's CDR3 is CASSQALWTGGYEQYF. The CDR3 nucleotides are TGTGCCAGCAGCCAAGCTCTATGGACAGGGGGCTACGAGCAGTACTTC.

The rearrangement joins TRBV6-5 to TRBJ2-5, with D perhaps TRBD2 (5 bases). Judging by the DNA end, TRBJ2-7 fits better; the J call may be wrong. Germline values: CDR1 MNHEY, CDR2 SVGAGI. The CDR3 spans 14 residues. Here the CDR3 DNA reads TGTGCCAGCAGTTACTCGACCACGGGGTACGAGCAGTACTTC. It encodes CASSYSTTGYEQYF.

There are a few counts of this clone. The genes are TRBV7-8 and TRBJ2-2, with 14 positions matching TRBD2. The CDR3 totals 19 residues. V lost 5 bases to trimming and J lost 3 bases; unmatched junction nucleotides: 11. Germline V gene sequence: CDR1 SGHVS, CDR2 FQNEAQ. Here the CDR3 DNA reads TGTGCCAGCAGCCCATCCGGGACTAGCGGGAGTGTGGACACCGGGGAGCTGTTTTTT. It encodes CASSPSGTSGSVDTGELFF.

V gene TRBV30 combines with J gene TRBJ2-7, with no clear D. V shed 5 bases and J shed 2 bases, with 7 bases lying between them. Looked up from germline, CDR1 is GTSNPN and CDR2 is SVGIG (reference sequence). The CDR3 covers 11 residues. CDR3 DNA: TGTGCCTGGTCAGAGACCTACGAGCAGTACTTC. It specifies CAWSETYEQYF.

The gene calls are TRBV7-3 and TRBJ2-5, with 10 bases matching TRBD1. Germline V gene data show CDR1 as SGHTA and CDR2 as FQGTGA. With V trimmed by 3 bases and J by 2 bases, 6 bases remained unmatched. The CDR3 extends over 16 amino acids. The CDR3 loop reads CASSFLGTGEQETQYF. The CDR3, as DNA: TGTGCCAGCAGCTTCCTAGGGACAGGGGAACAAGAGACCCAGTACTTC.

The V call is TRBV28, the J call TRBJ2-4; tentative D call: TRBD1 (6 bases). V lost 3 bases and J lost 1, with 13 bases in between. The CDR3 runs to 16 residues. The germline CDR1 and CDR2 sequences are MDHEN and SYDVKM. In DNA form, the CDR3 reads TGTGCCAGCAGTTTCTGGGGTCAGGGGGCCAAAAACATTCAGTACTTC. This gives the protein CASSFWGQGAKNIQYF. Together with reference TRBV28 and TRBJ2-4, the CDR3 gives the full variable domain: DVKVTQSSRYLVKRTGEKVFLECVQDMDHENMFWYRQDPGLGLRLIYFSYDVKMKEKGDIPEGYSVSREKKERFSLILESASTNQTSMYLCASSFWGQGAKNIQYFGAGTRLSVL.

This chain joins TRBV7-2 and TRBJ1-2; D might be TRBD1 (5 bases). Germline CDR1 SGHTA, CDR2 FQGNSA. The V and J ends lost 11 bases and 3 bases respectively, with 13 bases between them. The CDR3 runs 12 residues. The chain's CDR3 is CAGTSGYYGYTF. Here the CDR3 DNA reads TGTGCCGGAACCTCAGGGTACTATGGCTACACCTTC.